A selection of T cell receptor beta chains follows, all from one sample in a study of regulatory T cells in long-lasting Graves disease. A single record per CDR3 protein comes from TCRdb applying MiXCR to the multiplex PCR reads. This table has roughly 400,000 distinct CDR3 sequences, 21% appearing once. The sample was peripheral blood mononuclear cells (PBMCs), taken when the disease was refractory, from a patient treated with antithyroid drugs. These receptor sequences come from a female donor with Graves disease. Each CDR3 is given with its conserved first and last residue. Each record gives: V gene, J gene, D gene, CDR3 protein. A D gene is named only where the DNA matches it firmly.

>TRBV5-1|TRBJ2-2|TRBD1
CASSSPRTGRNTGELFF
>TRBV2|TRBJ2-7|TRBD2
CASSVGAGGYEQYF
>TRBV28|TRBJ2-7|NA
CASSSDKPSVF
>TRBV9|TRBJ2-7|NA
CASSVGSEPYEQYF
>TRBV3-1|TRBJ2-1|NA
CASSQGTGNNEQFF
>TRBV20-1|TRBJ1-5|NA
CSASRGGRRNQPQHF
>TRBV7-9|TRBJ1-1|TRBD1
CASSLGSDRANTEAFF
>TRBV6-5|TRBJ2-5|TRBD1
CASSYRAGTEETQYF
>TRBV11-2|TRBJ2-7|TRBD2
CASSLTSGSLYEQYF
>TRBV2|TRBJ1-5|NA
CASSYRENQPQHF
>TRBV27|TRBJ1-2|NA
CASSLTDFYGYTF
>TRBV11-1|TRBJ2-7|NA
CASKDSHRYEQYF
>TRBV4-1|TRBJ1-5|NA
CASSQQPLSVQPQHF
>TRBV20-1|TRBJ2-5|NA
CSAGDPGHQETQCF
>TRBV2|TRBJ2-6|NA
CASSEGVAAGANVLTF
>TRBV20-1|TRBJ2-7|NA
CSARSPNYPGYEQYF
>TRBV5-1|TRBJ2-7|NA
CASSLGTTASMDEQYF
>TRBV7-3|TRBJ1-2|TRBD1
CASSLWDRDGINYGYTF
>TRBV5-5|TRBJ2-2|NA
CASSLLSEIANTGELFF
>TRBV11-3|TRBJ2-2|NA
CASSLTGRRVAGELFF
>TRBV28|TRBJ2-5|NA
CASQAPGTPQETQYF
>TRBV29-1|TRBJ2-7|TRBD2
CSVEYRASGRQYEQYF
>TRBV12-3/TRBV12-4|TRBJ2-2|NA
CASIEEGTMSTGELFF
>TRBV19|TRBJ2-2|TRBD2
CASGSLGASGVNTGELFF
>TRBV6-2/TRBV6-3|TRBJ2-4|NA
CASSYEGQSKNIQYF
>TRBV4-1|TRBJ2-7|NA
CASSQDWGDSYEQYF
>TRBV10-3|TRBJ2-5|TRBD1
CAISPGTGIQETQYF
>TRBV20-1|TRBJ1-2|NA
CSDESYGYTF
>TRBV7-9|TRBJ2-2|NA
CASSLAREVGELFF
>TRBV3-1|TRBJ1-3|NA
CASSEMERASGNTIYF
>TRBV3-1|TRBJ2-7|TRBD1
CASSQGIQGAGEQYF
>TRBV3-1|TRBJ1-5|NA
CASSQDLRNQPQHF
>TRBV11-3|TRBJ2-5|NA
CASSLGTARGFQETQYF
>TRBV27|TRBJ1-1|NA
CASSGYLEAFF
>TRBV5-1|TRBJ1-1|TRBD1
CASSLVQGADHEAFF
>TRBV20-1|TRBJ2-7|TRBD2
CSARGLAGDYEQYF
>TRBV9|TRBJ2-7|NA
CASSKDSSVQYF
>TRBV11-2|TRBJ2-3|TRBD1
CASSQEGQRTDTQYF
>TRBV5-5|TRBJ2-7|NA
CASSLAERYEQYF
>TRBV6-1|TRBJ1-2|NA
CASSPPTLGHGYTF
>TRBV18|TRBJ2-5|NA
CASSPPMTSQETQYF
>TRBV7-2|TRBJ2-7|TRBD2
CASTPDSGRYEQYF
>TRBV18|TRBJ2-7|NA
CASPPSVLHEQYF
>TRBV2|TRBJ1-5|TRBD1
CASKGQGDQPQHF
>TRBV24-1|TRBJ2-2|NA
CATREDTGELFF
>TRBV7-9|TRBJ1-2|TRBD1
CASSTYVGQGSGYTF
>TRBV7-9|TRBJ2-2|NA
CASRTPSGLSNTGELFF
>TRBV28|TRBJ1-2|TRBD1
CASSLTGGARDGYTF
>TRBV20-1|TRBJ2-7|TRBD2
CSAPEGGRASYEQYF
>TRBV14|TRBJ2-6|TRBD1
CASSQDAGTGGSGANVLTF